The 30 T cell receptor beta chains reported below all come from one sample, sequenced in a study of early T cells in non-severe SARS-CoV-2 infection (dated by TCRdb to the early 2020s). Library preparation was by 5' RACE. The run used a NextSeq 500. The public reads were reanalyzed by TCRdb: fastp trimming at Q25, MiXCR alignment, in-frame beta chains only. Every distinct CDR3 protein forms one entry, paired with its most common genes and DNA. The sample table contains tens of thousands of distinct CDR3 sequences; only one count was recorded for 5.5% to 7.5% of them. The leading ten clones occupy under 15% of the sample. Sequenced input: whole blood. These receptors all come from an adult who was a healthcare worker with PCR-confirmed SARS-CoV-2 infection or an uninfected control (not recorded which).

This clonotype occurred many times. V is TRBV3-1 and J is TRBJ1-5; 9 positions match TRBD1. Trimming cost V 1 base and J 2 bases; bases outside gene matches: 0. The CDR3 totals 15 residues. Germline CDR1 LGHDT, CDR2 YNNKEL (reference sequence). CDR3: CASSQGQGGNQPQHF. The CDR3 DNA follows: TGTGCCAGCAGCCAAGGACAGGGGGGCAATCAGCCCCAGCATTTT.

The rearrangement uses TRBV7-3 and TRBJ2-2; 8 bases line up with TRBD1. The V gene end was trimmed by 0 bases and the J gene end by 4 bases; junction bases not matched to a gene: 1. This CDR3 has 15 amino acids. CDR1 SGHTA and CDR2 FQGTGA come from the germline V gene. CDR3 bases: TGTGCCAGCAGCTTAACTGGGACAGGCACCGGGGAGCTGTTTTTT. Its protein product is CASSLTGTGTGELFF.

The table lists this clonotype with a few counts. This rearrangement joins TRBV10-3 to TRBJ2-7, with 7 nucleotides matching TRBD1. V was clipped by 8 bases and J by 0 bases; unmatched bases: 7. Per the germline V gene, CDR1 is ENHRY and CDR2 is SYGVKD. The CDR3 has 14 amino acids. Written as DNA, the CDR3 is TGTGCCATCCGCCAAACAGGGGACTCCTACGAGCAGTACTTC. It translates to CAIRQTGDSYEQYF.

The table lists this clonotype with many counts. The chain carries TRBV4-1 and TRBJ2-1; 8 bases line up with TRBD1. In germline, CDR1 is MGHRA, CDR2 YSYEKL. This CDR3 is built from 16 residues. V lost 4 bases, J lost 7 bases, and 12 bases stayed unmatched. Here the CDR3 DNA reads TGCGCCAGCAGCCCCGTAGAGAGGACAGGGAGTAATGAGCAGTTCTTC. Its translation: CASSPVERTGSNEQFF.

This clonotype has a handful of counts. The gene calls are TRBV6-6 and TRBJ2-1; D is perhaps TRBD2 (6 bases). This CDR3 has 15 residues. The V and J ends lost 6 bases and 0 bases respectively, with 12 bases between them. Germline V gene sequence: CDR1 MNHNY, CDR2 SVGAGI (reference sequence). CDR3 DNA sequence: TGTGCCAGCAGCGCTTGGACTAACTCCTACAATGAGCAGTTCTTC. It encodes CASSAWTNSYNEQFF.

The DNA of the CDR3 is TGCGCCAGCAGCTTGGGCCCGGGCCCCCGGCGGACCACAGATACGCAGTATTTT. Encoded protein: CASSLGPGPRRTTDTQYF. The chain combines TRBV5-1 with TRBJ2-3; D call uncertain. The CDR3 spans 18 residues. Trimming pared 0 bases from V and 2 bases from J, leaving 19 bases between. The germline V gene has CDR1 SGHRS and CDR2 YFSETQ. Looking up the rest from reference TRBV5-1 and TRBJ2-3 gives the full variable domain: KAGVTQTPRYLIKTRGQQVTLSCSPISGHRSVSWYQQTPGQGLQFLFEYFSETQRNKGNFPGRFSGRQFSNSRSEMNVSTLELGDSALYLCASSLGPGPRRTTDTQYFGPGTRLTVL.

This clonotype was counted only a few times. The chain combines TRBV19 with TRBJ1-2, with 7 bases lining up with TRBD1. CDR3 length equals 12 residues. With 9 bases clipped from V and 1 base from J, the junction kept 2 bases outside the gene matches. Germline V gene lookup returns CDR1 LNHDA and CDR2 SQIVND (reference sequence). CDR3 amino acids: CASRGDNYGYTF. The CDR3 region has the DNA TGTGCCAGCAGGGGGGATAACTATGGCTACACCTTC.

This clonotype was counted ten times or more. The chain is built from TRBV6-1 and TRBJ1-3, with no clear D. V was cut by 5 bases and J by 3 bases, with 11 bases left in between. Looked up from germline, CDR1 is MNHNS and CDR2 is SASEGT. This CDR3 region has 14 residues. In nucleotides, the CDR3 is TGTGCCAGCAGTATCGGTAGGAGTGGAAACACCATATATTTT. Its translation is CASSIGRSGNTIYF.

The chain couples TRBV6-2 or TRBV6-3 to TRBJ2-5, with D possibly TRBD1 on 6 matching bases. CDR3 length equals 16 residues. The V and J ends lost 4 bases and 3 bases respectively, with 18 bases between them. Per germline, CDR1 MNHEY and CDR2 SVGEGT. Here the CDR3 DNA reads TGTGCCAGCAGTTCCCTCGATGGACAGTCGGAAGAGACCCAGTACTTC. This encodes CASSSLDGQSEETQYF.

The V call is TRBV6-6, the J call TRBJ1-5; 11 bases agree with TRBD1. The CDR3 loop spans 15 amino acids. V was pared by 2 bases and J by 4 bases, with 1 base of the junction left unmatched. CDR1 and CDR2 from the germline V gene are MNHNY and SVGAGI (reference sequence). CDR3 sequence reads: CASSYGTGGNQPQHF. The CDR3 DNA is TGTGCCAGCAGTTACGGGACAGGGGGGAATCAGCCCCAGCATTTT.

This clonotype was recorded many times. The rearrangement uses TRBV20-1 and TRBJ1-6; TRBD1 is a possible D gene (5 bases). The V end lost 6 bases, the J end lost 7 bases, and 10 bases lay between the germline ends. The CDR3 contains 12 residues. Germline-derived CDR1 and CDR2 are DFQATT and SNEGSKA (reference sequence). The CDR3 DNA reads as TGCAGTGCCCGGGACGGGAATTCACCCCTCCACTTT. Protein product: CSARDGNSPLHF.

V gene TRBV29-1 combines with J gene TRBJ1-1; 7 positions agree with TRBD1. Trimming cost V 8 bases and J 5 bases; bases outside gene matches: 8. CDR3 length: 12 residues. The germline V gene has CDR1 SQVTM and CDR2 ANQGSEA. The CDR3 loop is CSSTQGRTEAFF. DNA of the CDR3: TGCAGCAGCACACAGGGGAGAACTGAAGCTTTCTTT. The complete variable domain, with remaining parts taken from reference TRBV29-1 and TRBJ1-1, reads SAVISQKPSRDICQRGTSLTIQCQVDSQVTMMFWYRQQPGQSLTLIATANQGSEATYESGFVIDKFPISRPNLTFSTLTVSNMSPEDSSIYLCSSTQGRTEAFFGQGTRLTVV.

The chain couples TRBV3-1 to TRBJ2-2; D unresolved. Germline values: CDR1 LGHDT, CDR2 YNNKEL (reference sequence). There are 13 residues in the CDR3. V lost 1 base and J 6 bases, leaving 6 bases between the germline ends. CDR3 region: CASSQGFSGELFF. The CDR3 coding sequence is TGTGCCAGCAGCCAAGGGTTTTCCGGGGAGCTGTTTTTT.

The table lists this clonotype with many counts. The J gene is TRBJ2-7, the V gene TRBV29-1; D call uncertain. This CDR3 is 11 amino acids long. Deletions cut 7 bases from V and 1 base from J, with 8 bases between. The germline gives CDR1 SQVTM, CDR2 ANQGSEA. CDR3: CSALESYEQYF. For the CDR3, the DNA is TGCAGCGCCTTAGAGTCCTACGAGCAGTACTTC.

The V and J genes are TRBV20-1 and TRBJ2-7, with D unresolved. The CDR3 contains 12 residues. The germline gives CDR1 DFQATT, CDR2 SNEGSKA (reference sequence). Trimming shortened V by 4 bases and J by 10 bases, and 17 bases separated the two germline ends. CDR3 bases: TGCAGTGCTAAGACTCCGAATTCGAAACAGTACTTC. This sequence encodes CSAKTPNSKQYF.

This clonotype was observed at least ten times. The J gene is TRBJ1-1, the V gene TRBV4-3, with D possibly TRBD1 on 5 matching bases. Per the germline V gene, CDR1 is LGHNA and CDR2 is YSLEER. V lost 0 bases and J 10 bases, leaving 21 bases between the germline ends. The length of the CDR3 is 16 residues. CDR3: CASSQDLFPGRGRAFF. CDR3 in DNA: TGCGCCAGCAGCCAAGATCTCTTTCCGGGACGCGGCCGAGCTTTCTTT.

This clonotype was picked up many times. The genes are TRBV4-1 and TRBJ2-1; 10 bases fit TRBD2. The V segment lost 4 bases and the J segment 9 bases; nucleotides outside the gene matches: 6. Germline loops: CDR1 MGHRA, CDR2 YSYEKL. This CDR3 contains 14 residues. The CDR3: CASSLSGGASEQFF. CDR3 DNA: TGCGCCAGCAGCCTCAGCGGGGGGGCATCTGAGCAGTTCTTC.

The table lists this clonotype with many counts. The gene calls are TRBV12-3 or TRBV12-4 and TRBJ1-1, with D hard to call. Trimming removed 3 bases from V and 3 bases from J, with 11 bases in between. This CDR3 region has 14 residues. In DNA form, the CDR3 reads TGTGCCAGCAGTTTCTGGGGAAGGGACACTGAAGCTTTCTTT. Translated, it gives CASSFWGRDTEAFF.

This clonotype was picked up a small number of times. This chain connects TRBV5-1 to TRBJ2-5, with 7 bases fitting TRBD1. Germline V CDR1 and CDR2: SGHRS, YFSETQ. V shed 4 bases, J shed 2 bases, and the junction held 5 bases outside the gene matches. The CDR3 loop spans 14 amino acids. CDR3 sequence reads: CASSPGQEQETQYF. The CDR3 DNA sequence: TGCGCCAGCAGCCCCGGACAGGAACAAGAGACCCAGTACTTC.

This clonotype was counted ten times or more. The CDR3 nucleotides are TGTGCCAGCAGGAGGGGAGGAAACTCCAATTCACCCCTCCACTTT. This encodes CASRRGGNSNSPLHF. The chain has TRBV25-1 and TRBJ1-6; maybe TRBD1 (5 bases). Germline CDR1 reads MGHDK; CDR2 reads SYGVNS. This CDR3 is built from 15 residues. V lost 6 bases and J lost 7, with 16 bases in between.

This clonotype showed up many times. The V gene is TRBV5-6, the J gene TRBJ2-7; possible D gene TRBD2, 7 bases. V dropped 5 bases and J dropped 1 base, with 16 bases sitting between them. Germline CDR1 is SGHDT and CDR2 is YYEEEE. This CDR3 comprises 15 residues. CDR3 nucleotide sequence: TGTGCCAGCAGTACTCTGGCGGGGGCTTCCTACGAGCAGTACTTC. Protein sequence: CASSTLAGASYEQYF.

This clonotype was seen a handful of times. The chain employs TRBV6-2 or TRBV6-3 and TRBJ2-7; a weak D match, TRBD2 (6 bases). In germline, CDR1 is MNHEY, CDR2 SVGEGT. Trimming cost V 8 bases and J 1 base, with 15 bases left between them. The CDR3 loop spans 14 amino acids. The chain's CDR3 is CASRGGGASYEQYF. The DNA for the CDR3 is TGTGCCAGCCGGGGAGGAGGGGCTTCCTACGAGCAGTACTTC.

This clonotype has more than one count but fewer than ten. The chain is built from TRBV21-1 and TRBJ1-3. TRBV21-1 is designated a pseudogene. The CDR3 runs to 12 residues. The CDR3 DNA reads TGTGCCAGCAGCAAAACAGGAAACACCATATATTTT. Residues: CASSKTGNTIYF.

V gene TRBV3-1 combines with J gene TRBJ2-7; D gene uncertain. Between the trimmed V and J ends, which lost 2 bases and 6 bases, there was a span of 5 bases. Germline V gene lookup returns CDR1 LGHDT and CDR2 YNNKEL (reference sequence). The CDR3 sequence is 11 residues long. The CDR3 bases are TGTGCCAGCAGCCAAAGGGCCGAGCAGTACTTC. This encodes CASSQRAEQYF.

In this sample, this clonotype turned up many times. This chain joins TRBV6-5 and TRBJ1-6; no clear D gene. V gave up 6 bases and J gave up 4 bases, with 4 bases separating them. The germline CDR1 and CDR2 sequences are MNHEY and SVGAGI. CDR3 length equals 12 residues. DNA of the CDR3: TGTGCCAGCAGCCAATATAATTCACCCCTCCACTTT. This sequence encodes CASSQYNSPLHF.

The chain uses TRBV18 and TRBJ2-3; D unresolved. V was shortened by 1 base and J by 2 bases, with 13 bases between the two germline ends. The CDR3 consists of 16 residues. Germline values: CDR1 KGHSH, CDR2 LQKENI. This chain's CDR3 is CASSPQTTADTDTQYF. As DNA, the CDR3 is TGTGCCAGCTCACCACAAACCACAGCTGACACAGATACGCAGTATTTT.

This clonotype was observed many times. The chain employs TRBV5-3 and TRBJ1-5; TRBD1 matches at 8 bases. TRBV5-3 is an ORF, with its function uncertain. J was trimmed by 7 bases and V by 4 bases; bases with no gene match: 10. The CDR3 loop spans 15 amino acids. The CDR3 DNA reads TGTGCCAGAAGCGACCTACAGGGGGGCCGACAGCCCCAGCATTTT. Translation: CARSDLQGGRQPQHF.

This clonotype was seen a few times. V is TRBV2 and J is TRBJ1-2; possible D gene TRBD1, 6 bases. Germline CDR1 SNHLY, CDR2 FYNNEI. V was clipped by 6 bases and J by 8 bases, with 22 bases between them. This CDR3 spans 15 amino acids. The CDR3 spells CASSSGVVTGAGYTF. The CDR3 DNA reads TGTGCCAGCAGCTCCGGCGTAGTCACGGGGGCCGGCTACACCTTC.

This clonotype was seen many times. The chain is built from TRBV7-9 and TRBJ2-3; 11 bases are a match to TRBD2. CDR3 length: 14 residues. Losses at the gene ends were 8 bases for V and 4 bases for J; bases not matched to a gene: 5. CDR1 SEHNR and CDR2 FQNEAQ come from the germline V gene (reference sequence). The CDR3 DNA follows: TGTGCCAGCGCACTAGCGGGGGAAGCAGATACGCAGTATTTT. As protein: CASALAGEADTQYF.

This clonotype has a count of ten or more. The genes are TRBV2 and TRBJ2-1; TRBD2 agrees at 10 bases. Germline-derived CDR1 and CDR2 are SNHLY and FYNNEI. The CDR3 runs 16 residues. The V segment lost 3 bases and the J segment 8 bases; nucleotides outside the gene matches: 10. The CDR3 sequence is CASSELASGGRDEQFF. CDR3 in DNA: TGTGCCAGCAGTGAGCTCGCTAGCGGGGGTCGCGATGAGCAGTTCTTC. Drawing the rest from reference TRBV2 and TRBJ2-1, the complete variable domain is EPEVTQTPSHQVTQMGQEVILRCVPISNHLYFYWYRQILGQKVEFLVSFYNNEISEKSEIFDDQFSVERPDGSNFTLKIRSTKLEDSAMYFCASSELASGGRDEQFFGPGTRLTVL.